This TCR beta chain originates from a study of shared clonotypes between healthy human individuals. Study information: The study used three CD4 naive, three CD4 memory, two CD8 naive and one CD8 memory plate per donor. General study findings and limits: Memory subsets generally showed smaller estimated richness than naive subsets did.

Details on this clone: Its antigen is as yet unknown. Other DNA sequences within the sample encode an identical CDR3.

The CDR3 consists of 12 residues. The V gene's germline CDR1 is GTSNPN and CDR2 SVGIG (reference sequence). V lost 4 bases and J 4 bases, leaving 7 bases between the germline ends. For sorted subsets, about 200 ng DNA per replicate equaled 30,000 or so T cell genomes. In the study's own analysis: Junction-only immunoSEQ sequences carried no quality scores, so filtering differed. Repertoires were generated with immunoSEQ multiplex PCR, while TCRdb's copy carries only in-frame clones and drops some. The V and J calls and the clone size are those of that table, but D and trimming were determined from the DNA. Here the sample spans approximately 940,000 clones, over 60% being singletons.

The sequence came from a young man in good health. The material sequenced was memory CD4+ T cells sorted from blood. Regarding subset: CD45RA-negative fraction. This chain uses TRBV30 with TRBJ1-4, with D unresolved. CDR3: CAWTPSNEKLFF. The CDR3 DNA reads TGTGCCTGGACACCCAGTAATGAAAAACTGTTTTTT.